Below are 32 T cell receptor beta chains sequenced from a single sample in a study of blood T cell repertoires in COVID-19. Clones were sequenced by immunoSEQ multiplex PCR, and TCRdb holds only the in-frame ones, with some missing. The table lists a few hundred thousand clones, about 81% of them singletons, with approximately 4.5% in the top ten. Material for sequencing was PBMCs or T cells enriched from blood (not recorded which). These receptors were taken from a man in his thirties or forties with acute COVID-19.

The chain combines TRBV30 with TRBJ2-1; tentatively, D is TRBD2 (5 bases). CDR3 length: 12 residues. Per the germline V gene, CDR1 is GTSNPN and CDR2 is SVGIG (reference sequence). The V gene lost 1 base and the J gene lost 6 bases, with 7 bases spanning the gap. CDR3 DNA sequence: TGTGCCTGGAGTGCGGGAACCAATGAGCAGTTCTTC. This encodes CAWSAGTNEQFF.

This clone was recorded a few times. The CDR3 DNA follows: TGTGCCAGCGTCAGACTAGCGGGAGGCTACGAGCAGTACGTC. Amino acid sequence: CASVRLAGGYEQYV. The rearrangement links TRBV2 to TRBJ2-7; 13 nucleotides agree with TRBD2. CDR1 and CDR2 from the germline V gene are SNHLY and FYNNEI. The CDR3 sequence is 14 residues long. J was trimmed by 3 bases and V by 8 bases; bases with no gene match: 4.

The chain uses TRBV6-6 and TRBJ2-1; 7 bases agree with TRBD2. After removal of 7 bases from V and 4 bases from J, the junction contained 4 bases not matched to a gene. CDR1 MNHNY and CDR2 SVGAGI come from the germline V gene (reference sequence). CDR3 length: 13 residues. CDR3 in amino acids: CASTSSGYNEQFF. CDR3 DNA sequence: TGTGCCAGCACTTCTAGCGGTTACAATGAGCAGTTCTTC.

This clone appeared a single time. The CDR3 spells CASSSGTSNTIYF. The CDR3 bases are TGTGCCAGCAGCTCTGGGACATCAAACACCATATATTTT. This chain links TRBV7-6 with TRBJ1-3; D perhaps matches TRBD1 (6 bases). V lost 4 bases, J lost 6 bases, and 10 bases lay in between. The CDR3 length is 13 residues. Germline values: CDR1 SGHVS, CDR2 FNYEAQ.

For the CDR3, the DNA is TGTGCCAGCAGTCTCTATGGGAGGTCTTCCGAGCAGTACGTC. It yields the protein CASSLYGRSSEQYV. V and J are TRBV6-2 or TRBV6-3 and TRBJ2-7; maybe TRBD2 (6 bases). The CDR3 length is 14 residues. The germline V and J ends were trimmed by 5 bases and 6 bases, with 17 bases remaining between them. Germline V gene data show CDR1 as MNHEY and CDR2 as SVGEGT.

The chain links TRBV11-3 to TRBJ2-3; possibly TRBD2 for D (5 bases). The ends were cut back, 3 bases at V and 8 bases at J, with 12 bases in the middle. This CDR3 is built from 13 residues. Germline V gene lookup returns CDR1 SGHNT and CDR2 YENEEA. The CDR3: CASSFLGGGTQYF. CDR3 nucleotides: TGTGCCAGCAGCTTCCTGGGTGGAGGTACGCAGTATTTT.

This clone was seen just once. The rearrangement links TRBV28 to TRBJ1-1; 9 positions match TRBD1. The germline gives CDR1 MDHEN, CDR2 SYDVKM. With 6 bases clipped from V and 11 bases from J, the junction kept 10 bases outside the gene matches. The CDR3 runs 13 residues. The CDR3 spells CASSEGQGYTAFF. CDR3 DNA sequence: TGTGCCAGCAGCGAGGGACAGGGTTACACGGCTTTCTTT.

The chain combines TRBV29-1 with TRBJ1-6; TRBD1 matches 8 bases. This CDR3 spans 24 amino acids. Germline V CDR1 and CDR2: SQVTM, ANQGSEA. V gave up 7 bases and J gave up 0 bases; unmatched junction bases: 32. This CDR3 is CSDRTGRVLSKPLQLCSYNSPLHF. The CDR3 region has the DNA TGCAGCGACAGGACAGGGAGGGTTTTATCTAAGCCTCTGCAGCTGTGCTCCTATAATTCACCCCTCCACTTT. The whole variable domain, remainder taken from reference TRBV29-1 and TRBJ1-6, is SAVISQKPSRDICQRGTSLTIQCQVDSQVTMMFWYRQQPGQSLTLIATANQGSEATYESGFVIDKFPISRPNLTFSTLTVSNMSPEDSSIYLCSDRTGRVLSKPLQLCSYNSPLHFGNGTRLTVT.

The V and J genes are TRBV7-9 and TRBJ1-5; D call uncertain. From germline, CDR1 is SEHNR and CDR2 FQNEAQ (reference sequence). The CDR3 consists of 16 residues. V lost 1 base and J lost 1, with 11 bases in between. The DNA of the CDR3 is TGTGCCAGCAGCTTAGGAGCGGGGTCGAGCAATCAGCCCCAGCATTTT. This translates into CASSLGAGSSNQPQHF.

The chain uses TRBV4-1 and TRBJ1-6, with 9 nucleotides matching TRBD1. The length of the CDR3 is 16 residues. Germline-derived CDR1 and CDR2 are MGHRA and YSYEKL. Trimming removed 6 bases from V and 7 bases from J; junction bases left unmatched: 10. CDR3: CASRTPGQGLNSPLHF. The CDR3 nucleotides read TGCGCCAGCAGGACCCCGGGACAGGGTCTGAATTCACCCCTCCACTTT.

This clone was seen once. The CDR3 loop reads CASSHQVGGRGYGYTF. CDR3 bases: TGTGCCAGCAGCCACCAAGTGGGGGGGCGAGGTTATGGCTACACCTTC. This chain uses TRBV27 with TRBJ1-2; weak D call: TRBD1 (6 bases). Germline assignment: CDR1 MNHEY and CDR2 SMNVEV (reference sequence). CDR3 length equals 16 residues. V was cut by 6 bases and J by 5 bases, with 22 bases left in between.

CDR3 coding DNA: TGTGCCTGGAGTCACGGCACCGGGGAGCTGTTTTTT. Its protein product is CAWSHGTGELFF. The chain combines TRBV30 with TRBJ2-2; D is unresolved. This CDR3 is 12 amino acids long. The germline CDR1 and CDR2 sequences are GTSNPN and SVGIG (reference sequence). Trimming took off 2 bases at V and 4 bases at J, with 5 bases between the two ends.

This CDR3 is CASTGGTKNIQYF. The CDR3 DNA follows: TGTGCCAGCACCGGCGGGACCAAAAACATTCAGTACTTC. The V gene is TRBV6-6, the J gene TRBJ2-4; a possible D gene is TRBD2 (6 bases). The CDR3 has 13 amino acids. Germline CDR1 is MNHNY and CDR2 is SVGAGI (reference sequence). Trimming removed 7 bases from V and 2 bases from J, with 9 bases in between.

V usage is TRBV5-1 and J usage is TRBJ2-7, with D possibly being TRBD2 (6 bases). CDR1 SGHRS and CDR2 YFSETQ come from the germline V gene. The CDR3 is 14 residues long. The CDR3 loop is CAQQGLQSSYEQYV. CDR3 DNA: TGTGCCCAGCAGGGACTGCAGAGCTCCTACGAGCAGTACGTC.

This clone occurred once. J is TRBJ2-1 and V is TRBV24-1; possibly TRBD2 for D (6 bases). The germline CDR1 and CDR2 sequences are KGHDR and SFDVKD. V was clipped by 2 bases and J by 0 bases, with 16 bases between them. CDR3 length equals 18 residues. CDR3 sequence (DNA): TGTGCCACCAGTGATTCCCCGGGACTTTTTAGCTCCTACAATGAGCAGTTCTTC. Amino acids: CATSDSPGLFSSYNEQFF.

The chain employs TRBV9 and TRBJ1-1; no reliable D call. CDR1 SGDLS and CDR2 YYNGEE come from the germline V gene. This CDR3 region has 17 residues. Trimming cost V 0 bases and J 0 bases, with 15 bases left between them. The CDR3 loop reads CASSVVPGKGVNTEAFF. CDR3 DNA: TGTGCCAGCAGCGTAGTTCCGGGTAAAGGCGTGAACACTGAAGCTTTCTTT.

The chain carries TRBV9 and TRBJ2-1; 9 bases are a match to TRBD1. In germline, CDR1 is SGDLS, CDR2 YYNGEE. CDR3 size: 16 residues. V shed 3 bases and J 6 bases; nucleotides not matched to a gene: 10. Here the CDR3 DNA reads TGTGCCAGCAGCGCAAACCCGGGACAGGGACTCAATGAGCAGTTCTTC. Its translation is CASSANPGQGLNEQFF.

The chain is built from TRBV10-3 and TRBJ2-4, with a weak D call TRBD1 (5 bases). This CDR3 contains 16 residues. Germline V CDR1 and CDR2: ENHRY, SYGVKD. The ends were cut back, 3 bases at V and 0 bases at J, with 12 bases in the middle. The CDR3 bases are TGTGCCATCAGTGAAGGGGCGACGCTAGCCAAAAACATTCAGTACTTC. Encoded protein: CAISEGATLAKNIQYF.

The table lists this clone with a count of one. This chain connects TRBV5-4 to TRBJ2-1, with a possible D match to TRBD2 (6 bases). Per the germline V gene, CDR1 is SGHNT and CDR2 is YYREEE (reference sequence). The V gene lost 3 bases and the J gene lost 6 bases, with 13 bases spanning the gap. The CDR3 length is 14 residues. The CDR3 nucleotides are TGTGCCAGCAGCTCTGCTGCGGGACTCAATGAGCAGTTCTTC. Its translation: CASSSAAGLNEQFF. The full variable domain, in which reference TRBV5-4 and TRBJ2-1 provide the parts outside the CDR3, is ETGVTQSPTHLIKTRGQQVTLRCSSQSGHNTVSWYQQALGQGPQFIFQYYREEENGRGNFPPRFSGLQFPNYSSELNVNALELDDSALYLCASSSAAGLNEQFFGPGTRLTVL.

The V call is TRBV18, the J call TRBJ2-7, with D perhaps TRBD2 (5 bases). This CDR3 spans 14 amino acids. Looked up from germline, CDR1 is KGHSH and CDR2 is LQKENI. V was pared by 4 bases and J by 2 bases, with 12 bases between. In DNA form, the CDR3 reads TGTGCCAGCTCACAAACGGGGTATACCTACGAGCAGTACGTC. Residues: CASSQTGYTYEQYV.

The chain employs TRBV11-3 and TRBJ2-5, with 14 bases matching TRBD2. The CDR3 loop spans 17 amino acids. Germline trimming cut 5 bases from V and 2 bases from J; bases unmatched to any gene: 7. CDR1 is SGHNT and CDR2 is YENEEA in the germline V gene. Here the CDR3 reads CASSQGLAGERQETQYF. CDR3 bases: TGTGCCAGCAGCCAGGGACTAGCGGGAGAACGACAAGAGACCCAGTACTTC. The whole variable domain, filled in from reference TRBV11-3 and TRBJ2-5, reads EAGVVQSPRYKIIEKKQPVAFWCNPISGHNTLYWYLQNLGQGPELLIRYENEEAVDDSQLPKDRFSAERLKGVDSTLKIQPAELGDSAVYLCASSQGLAGERQETQYFGPGTRLLVL.

This chain connects TRBV5-5 to TRBJ2-2; 11 bases are a match to TRBD1. Losses at the gene ends were 4 bases for V and 5 bases for J; bases not matched to a gene: 7. This CDR3 comprises 16 residues. Germline V gene lookup returns CDR1 SGHKS and CDR2 YYEKEE (reference sequence). This CDR3 is CASSPLDRGQTGELFF. The CDR3 region has the DNA TGTGCCAGCAGCCCATTGGACAGGGGGCAGACCGGGGAGCTGTTTTTT.

In nucleotides, the CDR3 is TGTGCCAGCAGCCAACCTAGCGGGGAGACGAACACCGGGGAGCTGTTTTTT. Translated: CASSQPSGETNTGELFF. The chain recombines TRBV4-2 with TRBJ2-2; 9 bases agree with TRBD2. Germline V gives CDR1 LGHNA, CDR2 YNFKEQ. The length of the CDR3 is 17 residues. With V trimmed by 2 bases and J by 0 bases, 4 bases remained unmatched.

The chain is built from TRBV18 and TRBJ1-3, with D uncertain. CDR1 KGHSH and CDR2 LQKENI come from the germline V gene. The CDR3 extends over 16 amino acids. V was shortened by 6 bases and J by 4 bases, with 19 bases between the two germline ends. The CDR3 nucleotides are TGTGCCAGCTCCCGCGAGGGTCGGTATCCCGGAAACACCATATATTTT. It specifies CASSREGRYPGNTIYF.

V and J are TRBV4-3 and TRBJ2-1, with 10 bases identical to TRBD2. V shed 0 bases and J 6 bases; nucleotides not matched to a gene: 5. The CDR3 consists of 16 residues. Germline assignment: CDR1 LGHNA and CDR2 YSLEER. CDR3 amino acids: CASSQDGVAGGNEQFF. Here the CDR3 DNA reads TGCGCCAGCAGCCAAGACGGGGTAGCGGGAGGCAATGAGCAGTTCTTC.

This clone is a singleton in its sample. The chain employs TRBV5-6 and TRBJ2-7, with 7 bases that match TRBD2. Germline V CDR1 and CDR2: SGHDT, YYEEEE. V was pared by 1 base and J by 1 base, with 8 bases of the junction left unmatched. The CDR3 is 16 amino acids. The CDR3 sequence: CASSLSTSSRSYEQYV. The CDR3 nucleotides are TGTGCCAGCAGCTTGTCGACTAGCAGCCGTTCCTACGAGCAGTACGTC.

J is TRBJ1-5 and V is TRBV19; 7 nucleotides align to TRBD1. V lost 3 bases, J lost 4 bases, and 6 bases stayed unmatched. The germline V gene encodes CDR1 LNHDA and CDR2 SQIVND (reference sequence). The CDR3 has 15 amino acids. CDR3 nucleotide sequence: TGTGCCAGTAGTATGGCGAGGGGGCGAAATCAGCCCCAGCATTTT. Protein sequence: CASSMARGRNQPQHF.

This sequence joins TRBV27 and TRBJ1-2, with D perhaps matching TRBD1 (6 bases). The V gene lost 3 bases and the J gene lost 6 bases, with 14 bases spanning the gap. This CDR3 is 14 amino acids long. Germline V gene data show CDR1 as MNHEY and CDR2 as SMNVEV (reference sequence). The CDR3 reads CASSLTLQGNGYTF. The CDR3 region has the DNA TGTGCCAGCAGTTTGACCTTACAGGGCAATGGCTACACCTTC.

This rearrangement joins TRBV13 to TRBJ1-1, with a weak D call TRBD1 (6 bases). Trimming took off 4 bases at V and 5 bases at J, with 11 bases between the two ends. Looked up from germline, CDR1 is PRHDT and CDR2 is FYEKMQ (reference sequence). This CDR3 has 13 residues. For the CDR3, the DNA is TGTGCCAGCAGCTCCGCAGGGGCTACTGAAGCTTTCTTT. Translation gives CASSSAGATEAFF.

This chain joins TRBV7-9 and TRBJ2-2; TRBD2 matches at 11 bases. This CDR3 comprises 15 residues. J gave up 10 bases and V 6 bases, and 10 bases lay outside the gene matches. The germline gives CDR1 SEHNR, CDR2 FQNEAQ (reference sequence). CDR3 protein: CASSSALTSGVELFF. Here the CDR3 DNA reads TGTGCCAGCAGTTCCGCCCTGACTAGCGGGGTGGAGCTGTTTTTT.

The V gene is TRBV4-2, the J gene TRBJ1-6, with D hard to call. Germline V gives CDR1 LGHNA, CDR2 YNFKEQ. This CDR3 has 15 amino acids. Trimming removed 0 bases at V and 10 bases at J, with 13 bases between. CDR3 loop: CASSQESLTTSPLHF. CDR3 bases: TGTGCCAGCAGCCAAGAGTCCCTGACAACATCACCCCTCCACTTT.

The genes are TRBV11-2 and TRBJ2-5; unclear D gene. Germline assignment: CDR1 SGHAT and CDR2 FQNNGV. The CDR3 extends over 13 amino acids. V was pared by 3 bases and J by 2 bases, with 7 bases between. CDR3 sequence: CASSFGQQETQYF. The CDR3 DNA sequence: TGTGCCAGCAGCTTTGGTCAGCAAGAGACCCAGTACTTC.